This is a list of T cell receptor beta chains from one sample in a study of T cell responses to AZD1222 COVID-19 vaccine. Sequencing was performed with immunoSEQ multiplex PCR; in TCRdb, only in-frame clones are kept and a portion is missing. The table has 150,000 or so clones, about 90% seen once; the top ten hold about 1.5%. Sequenced material: peripheral blood, taken on day 0 of AZD1222 vaccination. These receptors came from an adult in good health. Both conserved end residues are part of each CDR3. Each record gives: V gene, J gene, CDR3 protein.

TRBV19	TRBJ2-7	CASSIGQPYEQYF
TRBV27	TRBJ1-6	CASRHGQGAWNSPLHF
TRBV7-9	TRBJ2-3	CASSLAPSGGPDTQYF
TRBV27	TRBJ1-1	CASSLGQGGSEAFF
TRBV27	TRBJ2-7	CASSLDRGEQYF
TRBV15	TRBJ1-5	CATSRVGGPQHF
TRBV7-2	TRBJ2-7	CASRNGGSSYEQYF
TRBV25-1	TRBJ1-6	CASTQGLRSSPLHF
TRBV30	TRBJ1-1	CAWSGADRTGVLKAEAFF
TRBV10-3	TRBJ1-6	CAIAEGSGSPLHF
TRBV5-1	TRBJ2-4	CASSFSSGRGLAKNIQYF
TRBV19	TRBJ1-5	CASSTWPDQPQHF
TRBV7-2	TRBJ1-1	CASSLDRVAEAFF
TRBV3-1/TRBV3-2	TRBJ2-5	CASSQSANGGETQYF
TRBV12-5	TRBJ1-1	CASAPAPSTKAFF
TRBV6-1	TRBJ2-4	CASSETGRGNIQYF
TRBV4-2	TRBJ2-5	CASSQAPGTGETQYF
TRBV11-1	TRBJ2-3	CASSLAGGVDTQYF
TRBV18	TRBJ1-1	CASSPGSAGRGTEAFF